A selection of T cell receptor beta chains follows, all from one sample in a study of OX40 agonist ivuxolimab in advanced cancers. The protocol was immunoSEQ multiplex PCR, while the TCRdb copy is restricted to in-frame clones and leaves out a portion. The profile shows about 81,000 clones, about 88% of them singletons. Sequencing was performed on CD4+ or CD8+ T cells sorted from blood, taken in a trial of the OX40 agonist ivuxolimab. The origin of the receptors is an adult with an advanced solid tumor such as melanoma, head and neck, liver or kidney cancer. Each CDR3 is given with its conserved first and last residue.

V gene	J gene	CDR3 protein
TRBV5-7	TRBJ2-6	CASSPRGAGAQTGANVLTF
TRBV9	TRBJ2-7	CASSVGQGAGYEQYF
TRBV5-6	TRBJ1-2	CASSSDNYGYTF
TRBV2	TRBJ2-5	CASGTQRETQYF
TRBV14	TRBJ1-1	CASSQVIPEAFF
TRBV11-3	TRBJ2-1	CASSSRGRNNEQFF
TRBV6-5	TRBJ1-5	CASSLQGWDQPQHF
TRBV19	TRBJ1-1	CASHIKGGAEAFF
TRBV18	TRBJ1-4	CASSNRDLNEKLFF
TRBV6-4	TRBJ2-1	CASRQLIGEMNNEQFF
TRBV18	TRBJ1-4	CASSPLRQGATNEKLFF
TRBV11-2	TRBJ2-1	CASSFPGQGPSSYNEQFF
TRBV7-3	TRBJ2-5	CASSLTSAEETQYF
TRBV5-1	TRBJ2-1	CASSGGTDSYNEQFF
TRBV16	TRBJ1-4	CASSRGTGEEKLFF
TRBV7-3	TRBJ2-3	CASSPTGSDTQYF
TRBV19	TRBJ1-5	CASRRVGQISNQPQHF
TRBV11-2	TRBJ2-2	CASSLRSGTPGELFF
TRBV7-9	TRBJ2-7	CASSFSSYEQYF
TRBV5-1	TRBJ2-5	CASSLAPSGGPYQETQYF
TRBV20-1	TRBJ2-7	CSASGTREQYF
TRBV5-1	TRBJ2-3	CASRKGGSSTDTQYF
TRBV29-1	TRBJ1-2	CSAYSGFHGYTF
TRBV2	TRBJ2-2	CASSEDWGGLSGELFF
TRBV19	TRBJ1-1	CASSIGRGGEAFF
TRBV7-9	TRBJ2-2	CASSFPTGADTGELFF
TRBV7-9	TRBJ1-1	CASSLAGQATEAFF
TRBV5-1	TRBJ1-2	CASSLEPLGGYTF
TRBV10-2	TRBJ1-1	CASSEFSLNTEAFF
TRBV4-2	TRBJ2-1	CASSQQSGGSNNEQFF
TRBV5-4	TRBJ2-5	CASSPAGAQETQYF
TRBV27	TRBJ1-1	CASSLFGEVGNTEAFF
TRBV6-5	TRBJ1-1	CASSTTGANTEAFF
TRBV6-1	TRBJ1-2	CASNNPRGANYGYTF
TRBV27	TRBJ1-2	CASSRGTGFVRGYTF
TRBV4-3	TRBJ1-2	CASSREFQGIGLGYGYTF
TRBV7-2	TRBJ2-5	CASGGQGTGSMEPPETQYF
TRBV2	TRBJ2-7	CASRLAGPEGEQYF
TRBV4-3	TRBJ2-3	CASSQDRGVAGATDTQYF
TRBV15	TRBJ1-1	CATSRGELDTEAFF
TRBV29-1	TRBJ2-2	CSGWGIGELFF
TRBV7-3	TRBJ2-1	CASSLGRLNEQFF
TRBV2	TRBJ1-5	CASTGQGEGQPQHF
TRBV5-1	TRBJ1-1	CASSPEQGSNTEAFF
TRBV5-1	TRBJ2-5	CASSLSDRGETQYF
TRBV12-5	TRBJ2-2	CASGLARDIGGELFF
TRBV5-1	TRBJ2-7	CASSLVWDRTYYEQYF
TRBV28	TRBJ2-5	CASSSPGTSGAAGEYF
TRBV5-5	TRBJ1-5	CASSGGQGLYSNQPQHF
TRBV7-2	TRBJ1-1	CASSLRRATEAFF
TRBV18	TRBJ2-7	CASSPGQGWEQYF
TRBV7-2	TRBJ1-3	CASSLGGTAGYSGNTIYF
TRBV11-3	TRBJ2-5	CASSETPGQGEETQYF
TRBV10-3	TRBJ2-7	CAISESGSRYEQYF
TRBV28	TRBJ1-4	CASSRPEKTNEKLFF
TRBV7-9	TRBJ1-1	CASSLGRDRGLNTEAFF
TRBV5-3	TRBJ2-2	CARSLQGNRDTGELFF
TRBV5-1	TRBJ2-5	CASSTDGTREETQYF